Below, 8 T cell receptor beta chains from the same sample are listed, as sequenced in a study of OX40 agonist ivuxolimab in advanced cancers. Method: immunoSEQ multiplex PCR; TCRdb's copy keeps in-frame clones and lacks some. The sample lists 20,000 to 30,000 clones, roughly 90% occurring once. The source was CD4+ or CD8+ T cells sorted from blood, collected in a trial of the OX40 agonist ivuxolimab. The receptors shown here come from an adult with an advanced solid tumor such as melanoma, head and neck, liver or kidney cancer.

The rearrangement links TRBV6-1 to TRBJ1-5; a possible D gene is TRBD1 (6 bases). V lost 6 bases and J lost 0, with 12 bases in between. This CDR3 contains 15 residues. Germline V gives CDR1 MNHNS, CDR2 SASEGT. For the CDR3, the DNA is TGTGCCAGCAGGGAACAGGGTAATAGCAATCAGCCCCAGCATTTT. Translated, it gives CASREQGNSNQPQHF.

The count of this clone is one. The chain carries TRBV4-2 and TRBJ2-2; possibly TRBD2 for D (7 bases). The V end lost 3 bases, the J end lost 7 bases, and 21 bases lay between the germline ends. The CDR3 is 17 amino acids. Germline V gene sequence: CDR1 LGHNA, CDR2 YNFKEQ. CDR3 in amino acids: CASSQKTSQGRVGELFF. The CDR3 region has the DNA TGTGCCAGCAGCCAGAAGACGTCGCAGGGGAGGGTCGGGGAGCTGTTTTTT.

This sequence joins TRBV7-8 and TRBJ2-5; D possibly corresponds to TRBD1 (6 bases). Trimming stripped 1 base from V and 5 bases from J, with 8 bases between. Germline lookup yields CDR1 SGHVS and CDR2 FQNEAQ. The CDR3 is made up of 13 amino acids. The CDR3 reads CASSLDRAETQYF. The CDR3 nucleotides are TGTGCCAGCAGCTTAGACAGGGCCGAGACCCAGTACTTC. Drawing the rest from reference TRBV7-8 and TRBJ2-5, the complete variable domain is GAGVSQSPRYKVAKRGQDVALRCDPISGHVSLFWYQQALGQGPEFLTYFQNEAQLDKSGLPSDRFFAERPEGSVSTLKIQRTQQEDSAVYLCASSLDRAETQYFGPGTRLLVL.

The CDR3 region is CASSLTSQLEAFF. In DNA form, the CDR3 reads TGTGCCAGCAGCCTTACTTCACAGTTAGAAGCTTTCTTT. The chain is built from TRBV7-2 and TRBJ1-1; D is unresolved. The CDR3 is made up of 13 amino acids. Trimming left V 5 bases short and J 8 bases short, with 15 bases between. Per germline, CDR1 SGHTA and CDR2 FQGNSA.

The rearrangement joins TRBV30 to TRBJ2-1, with D maybe TRBD2 (5 bases). The V end lost 0 bases, the J end lost 5 bases, and 17 bases lay between the germline ends. This CDR3 region has 16 residues. In germline, CDR1 is GTSNPN, CDR2 SVGIG (reference sequence). The CDR3 reads CAWSVQSLGLNNEQFF. The CDR3 DNA follows: TGTGCCTGGAGTGTACAGAGCCTAGGACTCAACAATGAGCAGTTCTTC.

The gene calls are TRBV7-3 and TRBJ2-3; TRBD2 agrees at 11 bases. V lost 5 bases, J lost 0 bases, and 4 bases stayed unmatched. The CDR3 totals 16 residues. Germline assignment: CDR1 SGHTA and CDR2 FQGTGA. CDR3: CASSPTSGVSTDTQYF. CDR3 DNA sequence: TGTGCCAGCAGCCCGACTAGCGGGGTTAGCACAGATACGCAGTATTTT.

The chain carries TRBV6-5 and TRBJ1-1; D perhaps matches TRBD1 (5 bases). V was clipped by 2 bases and J by 1 base, with 11 bases between them. The CDR3 has 15 amino acids. Germline V gene sequence: CDR1 MNHEY, CDR2 SVGAGI. CDR3: CASSYEGTQNTEAFF. The CDR3 DNA follows: TGTGCCAGCAGTTACGAAGGGACCCAGAACACTGAAGCTTTCTTT.

The genes are TRBV6-6 and TRBJ2-5; 9 bases agree with TRBD1. V gave up 2 bases and J gave up 4 bases; unmatched junction bases: 8. The germline gives CDR1 MNHNY, CDR2 SVGAGI (reference sequence). CDR3 size: 16 residues. DNA of the CDR3: TGTGCCAGCAGTTACGGGCCGGGACAGGGATTAGAGACCCAGTACTTC. Protein: CASSYGPGQGLETQYF.